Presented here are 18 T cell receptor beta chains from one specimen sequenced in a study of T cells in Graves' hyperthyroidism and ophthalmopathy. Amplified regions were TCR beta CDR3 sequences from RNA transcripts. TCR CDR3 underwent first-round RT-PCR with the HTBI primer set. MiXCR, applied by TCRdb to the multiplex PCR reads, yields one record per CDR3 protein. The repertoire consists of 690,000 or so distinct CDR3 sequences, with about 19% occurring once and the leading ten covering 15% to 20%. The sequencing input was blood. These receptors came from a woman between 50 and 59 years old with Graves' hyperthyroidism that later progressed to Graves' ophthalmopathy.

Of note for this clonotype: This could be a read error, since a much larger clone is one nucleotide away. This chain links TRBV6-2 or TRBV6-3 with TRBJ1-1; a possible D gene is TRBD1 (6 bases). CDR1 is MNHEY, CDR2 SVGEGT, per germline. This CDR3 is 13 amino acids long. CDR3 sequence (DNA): TGTGTCAGCAGTATTGGACAGTATCTTGAAGCTTTCTTT. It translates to CVSSIGQYLEAFF.

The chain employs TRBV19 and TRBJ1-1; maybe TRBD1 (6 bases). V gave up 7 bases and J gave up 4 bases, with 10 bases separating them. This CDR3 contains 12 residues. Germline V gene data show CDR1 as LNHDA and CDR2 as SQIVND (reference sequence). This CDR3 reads CASTRGSTEAFF. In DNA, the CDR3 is TGTGCCAGTACCAGGGGAAGCACTGAAGCTTTCTTT.

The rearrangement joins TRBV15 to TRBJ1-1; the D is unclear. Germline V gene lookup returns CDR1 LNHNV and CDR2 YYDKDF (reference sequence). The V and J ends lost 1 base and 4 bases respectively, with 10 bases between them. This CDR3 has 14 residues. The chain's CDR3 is CATSRAPMATEAFF. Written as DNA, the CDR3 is TGTGCCACCAGCAGAGCCCCTATGGCCACTGAAGCTTTCTTT.

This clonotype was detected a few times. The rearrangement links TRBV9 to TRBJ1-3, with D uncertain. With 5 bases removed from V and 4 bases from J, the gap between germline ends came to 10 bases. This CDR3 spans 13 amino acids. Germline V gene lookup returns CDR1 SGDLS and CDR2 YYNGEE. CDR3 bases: TGTGCCAGCAGTTCAGTAGAGGGAAACACCATATATTTT. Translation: CASSSVEGNTIYF.

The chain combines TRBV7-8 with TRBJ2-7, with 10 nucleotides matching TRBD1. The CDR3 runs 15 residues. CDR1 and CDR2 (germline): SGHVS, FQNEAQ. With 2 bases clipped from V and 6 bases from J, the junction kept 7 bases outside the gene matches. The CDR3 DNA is TGTGCCAGCAGCTTAAGCGGGACAGGGGTTCGCGAGCAGTACTTC. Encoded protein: CASSLSGTGVREQYF.

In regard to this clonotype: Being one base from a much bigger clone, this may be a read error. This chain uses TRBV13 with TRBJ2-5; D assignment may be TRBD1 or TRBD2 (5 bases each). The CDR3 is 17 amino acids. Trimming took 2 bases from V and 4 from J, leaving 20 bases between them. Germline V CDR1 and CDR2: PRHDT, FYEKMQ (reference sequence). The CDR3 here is CASSLRTSKGPGETQYF. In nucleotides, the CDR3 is TGTGCCAGCAGCTTACGGACTTCGAAGGGGCCAGGAGAGACCCAGTACTTC.

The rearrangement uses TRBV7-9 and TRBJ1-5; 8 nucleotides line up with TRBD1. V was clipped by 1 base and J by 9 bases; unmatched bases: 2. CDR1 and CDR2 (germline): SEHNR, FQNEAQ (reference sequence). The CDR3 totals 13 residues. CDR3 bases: TGTGCCAGCAGCTTAGGGACAGGGCGGCCCCAGCATTTT. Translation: CASSLGTGRPQHF.

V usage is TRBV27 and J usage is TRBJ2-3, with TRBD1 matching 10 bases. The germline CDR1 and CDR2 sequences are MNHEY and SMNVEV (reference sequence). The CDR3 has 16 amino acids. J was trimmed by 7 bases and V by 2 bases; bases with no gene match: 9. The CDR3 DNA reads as TGTGCCAGCAGTTTACCGGGGACAGGGGTTTCAAATACGCAGTATTTT. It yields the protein CASSLPGTGVSNTQYF.

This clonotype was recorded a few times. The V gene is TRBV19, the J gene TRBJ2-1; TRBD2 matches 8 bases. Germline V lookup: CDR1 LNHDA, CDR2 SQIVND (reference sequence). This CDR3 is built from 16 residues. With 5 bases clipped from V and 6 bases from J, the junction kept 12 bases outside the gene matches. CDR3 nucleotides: TGTGCCAGTAGTGCCTACGGGACTAGTCATGGCAATGAGCAGTTCTTC. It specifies CASSAYGTSHGNEQFF.

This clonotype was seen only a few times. The CDR3 nucleotides are TGCAGTGCTAGCCAGACTAGCACAGATACGCAGTATTTT. Translated: CSASQTSTDTQYF. The chain has TRBV20-1 and TRBJ2-3; D uncertain. Germline V gene data show CDR1 as DFQATT and CDR2 as SNEGSKA (reference sequence). The CDR3 consists of 13 residues. Trimming took 3 bases from V and 0 from J, leaving 7 bases between them.

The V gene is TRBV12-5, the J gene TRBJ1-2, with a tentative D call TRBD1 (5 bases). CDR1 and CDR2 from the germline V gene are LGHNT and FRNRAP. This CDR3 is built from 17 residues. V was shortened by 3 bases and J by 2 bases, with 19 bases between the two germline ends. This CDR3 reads CASGFTGYGTTNYGYTF. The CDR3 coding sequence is TGTGCTAGTGGTTTCACAGGATATGGGACGACCAACTATGGCTACACCTTC.

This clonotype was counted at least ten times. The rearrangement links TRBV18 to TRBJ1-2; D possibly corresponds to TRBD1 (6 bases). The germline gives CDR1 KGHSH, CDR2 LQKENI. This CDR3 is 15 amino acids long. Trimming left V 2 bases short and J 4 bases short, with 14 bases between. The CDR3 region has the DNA TGTGCCAGCTCACCAGAGGTCCGACAGGTCTATGGCTACACCTTC. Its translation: CASSPEVRQVYGYTF.

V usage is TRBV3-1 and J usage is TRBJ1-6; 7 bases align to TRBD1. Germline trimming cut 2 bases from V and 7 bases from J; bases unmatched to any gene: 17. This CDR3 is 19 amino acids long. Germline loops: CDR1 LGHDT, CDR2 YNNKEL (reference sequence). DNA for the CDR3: TGTGCCAGCAGCCAACCCAGGTCTGGGGTTCGACAGGGAAATTCACCCCTCCACTTT. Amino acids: CASSQPRSGVRQGNSPLHF.

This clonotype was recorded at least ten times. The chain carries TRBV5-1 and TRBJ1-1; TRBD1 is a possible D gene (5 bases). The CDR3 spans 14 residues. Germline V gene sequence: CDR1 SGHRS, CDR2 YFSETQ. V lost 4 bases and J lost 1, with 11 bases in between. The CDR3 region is CASSGGRRNTEAFF. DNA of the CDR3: TGCGCCAGCAGCGGGGGACGGAGGAACACTGAAGCTTTCTTT.

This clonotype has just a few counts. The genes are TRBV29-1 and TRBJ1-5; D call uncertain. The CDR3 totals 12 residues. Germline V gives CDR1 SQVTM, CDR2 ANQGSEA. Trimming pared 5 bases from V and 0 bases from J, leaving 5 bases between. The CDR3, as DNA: TGCAGCGTTTCGTTTAGCAATCAGCCCCAGCATTTT. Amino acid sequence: CSVSFSNQPQHF. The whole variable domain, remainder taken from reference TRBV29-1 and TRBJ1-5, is SAVISQKPSRDICQRGTSLTIQCQVDSQVTMMFWYRQQPGQSLTLIATANQGSEATYESGFVIDKFPISRPNLTFSTLTVSNMSPEDSSIYLCSVSFSNQPQHFGDGTRLSIL.

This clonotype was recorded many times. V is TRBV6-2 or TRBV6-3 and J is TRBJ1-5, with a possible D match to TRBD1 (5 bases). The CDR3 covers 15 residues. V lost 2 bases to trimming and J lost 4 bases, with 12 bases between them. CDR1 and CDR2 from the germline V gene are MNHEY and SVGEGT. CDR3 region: CASSYLRAGNQPQHF. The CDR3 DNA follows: TGTGCCAGCAGTTACCTTCGGGCAGGGAATCAGCCCCAGCATTTT.

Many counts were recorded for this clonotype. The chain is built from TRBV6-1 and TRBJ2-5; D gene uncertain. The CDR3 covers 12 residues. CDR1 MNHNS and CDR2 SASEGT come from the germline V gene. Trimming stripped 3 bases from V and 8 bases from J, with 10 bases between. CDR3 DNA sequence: TGTGCCAGCAGTGATCGGCGTGATACCCAGTACTTC. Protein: CASSDRRDTQYF.

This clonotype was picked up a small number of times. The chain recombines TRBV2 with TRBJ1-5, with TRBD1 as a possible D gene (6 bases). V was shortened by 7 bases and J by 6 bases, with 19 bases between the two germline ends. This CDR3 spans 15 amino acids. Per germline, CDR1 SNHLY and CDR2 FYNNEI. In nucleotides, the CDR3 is TGTGCCAGCAAACCCCGGACAGCGGCCGGTCAGCCCCAGCATTTT. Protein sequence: CASKPRTAAGQPQHF.